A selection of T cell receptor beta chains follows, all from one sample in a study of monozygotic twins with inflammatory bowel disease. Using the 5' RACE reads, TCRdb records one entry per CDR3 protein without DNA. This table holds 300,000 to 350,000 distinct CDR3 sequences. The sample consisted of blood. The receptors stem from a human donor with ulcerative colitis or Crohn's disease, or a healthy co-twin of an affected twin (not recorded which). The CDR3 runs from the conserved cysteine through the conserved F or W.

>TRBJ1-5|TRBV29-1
CSVELGVGNQPQHF
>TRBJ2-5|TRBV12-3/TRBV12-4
CASSSARTSGGRETQYF
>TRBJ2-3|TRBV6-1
CASRKRALGVDTQYF
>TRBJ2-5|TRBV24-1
CATSEPRTGFETQYF
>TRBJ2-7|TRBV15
CATSRAPAGGAYEQYF
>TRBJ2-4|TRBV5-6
CASSFGRGIKNIQYF
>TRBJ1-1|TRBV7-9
CASSSGDRGNTEAFF
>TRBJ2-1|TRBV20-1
CSVGTRSNEQFF
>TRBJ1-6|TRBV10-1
CASSDRDRGNSPLHF
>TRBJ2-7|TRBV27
CASSLSGGASYEQYF
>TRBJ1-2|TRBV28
CASSSQSRDYGYTF
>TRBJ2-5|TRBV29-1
CSVQGRAETQYF
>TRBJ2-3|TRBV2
CASSESQGQGTDTQYF
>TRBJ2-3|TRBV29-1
CSVGSSQGWRADTQYF
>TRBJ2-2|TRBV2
CASLEGAGELFF
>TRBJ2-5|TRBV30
CAWGSLTVPQGTQYF
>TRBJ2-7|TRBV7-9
CASSSPVSEQYF